Presented here are 26 T cell receptor beta chains from one specimen sequenced in a study of blood T cell repertoires in COVID-19. Assay: immunoSEQ multiplex PCR; the TCRdb copy retains only in-frame clones and omits some. This table holds just under 350,000 clones, around nine tenths found once. Sequencing was done on a sample of peripheral blood. These receptors originate from a woman between 18 and 29 years old who had recovered from COVID-19.

This chain uses TRBV6-5 with TRBJ1-2; 7 nucleotides align to TRBD1. This CDR3 is built from 11 residues. Per germline, CDR1 MNHEY and CDR2 SVGAGI. V trimming: 8 bases; J trimming: 6 bases; junction bases outside the gene matches: 3. CDR3 sequence reads: CASRRGDGYTF. DNA of the CDR3: TGTGCCAGCCGCAGGGGGGATGGCTACACCTTC.

The chain employs TRBV23-1 and TRBJ1-5, with 7 bases fitting TRBD1. TRBV23-1 is reported as an ORF; its role is uncertain. The CDR3 runs to 13 residues. Germline trimming cut 0 bases from V and 14 bases from J; bases unmatched to any gene: 7. In nucleotides, the CDR3 is TGCGCCAGCAGTCAATCGAAGGGGGCGGCCAAGCATTTT. Protein product: CASSQSKGAAKHF.

DNA for the CDR3: TGCGCCAGCAGCATACTAGCGGGAGGGTACAATGAGCAGTTCTTC. Its translation: CASSILAGGYNEQFF. The genes are TRBV5-1 and TRBJ2-1; 13 bases agree with TRBD2. Germline V CDR1 and CDR2: SGHRS, YFSETQ. The CDR3 runs to 15 residues. V dropped 4 bases and J dropped 4; count of bases not matched to a gene: 2.

J is TRBJ1-3 and V is TRBV6-5; 7 nucleotides agree with TRBD1. V gave up 3 bases and J gave up 4 bases; unmatched junction bases: 6. The CDR3 loop spans 15 amino acids. CDR1 and CDR2 from the germline V gene are MNHEY and SVGAGI. The CDR3: CASSYRGTEGNTIYF. The DNA for the CDR3 is TGTGCCAGCAGTTATCGGGGGACAGAGGGAAACACCATATATTTT.

The chain has TRBV11-2 and TRBJ1-2; TRBD1 matches 7 bases. The trim removed 5 bases at V and 3 bases at J, leaving 3 bases unmatched. This CDR3 spans 13 amino acids. Germline-derived CDR1 and CDR2 are SGHAT and FQNNGV. DNA of the CDR3: TGTGCCAGCAGCCTACAGGGGTACTATGGCTACACCTTC. It codes for CASSLQGYYGYTF.

The chain is built from TRBV2 and TRBJ2-5, with 12 bases that match TRBD2. V lost 7 bases, J lost 4 bases, and 7 bases stayed unmatched. This CDR3 contains 15 residues. Germline V gene sequence: CDR1 SNHLY, CDR2 FYNNEI. The CDR3 DNA reads TGTGCCAGCACCAAGGTGACTAGCGGGAGAGAGACCCAGTACTTC. It is translated as CASTKVTSGRETQYF. Drawing the rest from reference TRBV2 and TRBJ2-5, the complete variable domain is EPEVTQTPSHQVTQMGQEVILRCVPISNHLYFYWYRQILGQKVEFLVSFYNNEISEKSEIFDDQFSVERPDGSNFTLKIRSTKLEDSAMYFCASTKVTSGRETQYFGPGTRLLVL.

This rearrangement joins TRBV28 to TRBJ2-1; 8 bases line up with TRBD1. Trimming at V came to 4 bases and at J to 9 bases, leaving 14 bases not matched to a gene. In germline, CDR1 is MDHEN, CDR2 SYDVKM. The CDR3 has 16 residues. The CDR3 loop is CASSSTGQGFSSEQFF. The CDR3 DNA reads as TGTGCCAGCAGTTCCACCGGACAGGGTTTCAGCAGTGAGCAGTTCTTC.

The CDR3 nucleotides are TGTGCCAGCAGCTCGCAGGACAGGGGGCTCGCTGGCAACTATGGCTACACCTTC. Its translation is CASSSQDRGLAGNYGYTF. The genes are TRBV7-9 and TRBJ1-2, with 11 bases matching TRBD1. Germline V gene sequence: CDR1 SEHNR, CDR2 FQNEAQ (reference sequence). This CDR3 comprises 18 residues. The V gene end was trimmed by 4 bases and the J gene end by 2 bases; junction bases not matched to a gene: 12. The variable domain in full, completed from reference TRBV7-9 and TRBJ1-2, reads DTGVSQNPRHKITKRGQNVTFRCDPISEHNRLYWYRQTLGQGPEFLTYFQNEAQLEKSRLLSDRFSAERPKGSFSTLEIQRTEQGDSAMYLCASSSQDRGLAGNYGYTFGSGTRLTVV.

In nucleotides, the CDR3 is TGTGCCAGCAGCGGAACCGGCGGGAGGGCCCATGAGCAGTTCTTC. Its protein is CASSGTGGRAHEQFF. The rearrangement uses TRBV7-2 and TRBJ2-1; TRBD2 agrees at 9 bases. J lost 8 bases, V lost 5 bases, and 10 bases had no gene match. Per germline, CDR1 SGHTA and CDR2 FQGNSA. The CDR3 length is 15 residues.

A few counts support this clone. The genes are TRBV30 and TRBJ1-2; D is perhaps TRBD1 (5 bases). CDR1 and CDR2 (germline): GTSNPN, SVGIG (reference sequence). The V gene lost 2 bases and the J gene lost 2 bases, with 6 bases spanning the gap. The CDR3 consists of 12 residues. CDR3 in DNA: TGTGCCTGGAGTTCAGGGAACTATGGCTACACCTTC. It is translated as CAWSSGNYGYTF.

The V gene is TRBV11-2, the J gene TRBJ2-1; no definite D call. CDR3 length equals 16 residues. Germline assignment: CDR1 SGHAT and CDR2 FQNNGV. V lost 1 base and J lost 3, with 13 bases in between. The CDR3 DNA reads as TGTGCCAGCAGCTTAGGCGTCAGGATTGACTACAATGAGCAGTTCTTC. Amino acids: CASSLGVRIDYNEQFF.

The chain is built from TRBV7-9 and TRBJ1-2; TRBD1 agrees at 7 bases. The CDR3 is made up of 15 amino acids. Unmatched junction bases numbered 8, after V lost 1 base and J lost 6 bases. CDR1 and CDR2 (germline): SEHNR, FQNEAQ (reference sequence). The CDR3 region is CASSLVGGREDGYTF. CDR3 nucleotide sequence: TGTGCCAGCAGCTTAGTAGGGGGCAGGGAGGATGGCTACACCTTC.

This rearrangement joins TRBV13 to TRBJ2-3; D remains ambiguous. From germline, CDR1 is PRHDT and CDR2 FYEKMQ (reference sequence). Trimming took 5 bases from V and 5 from J, leaving 11 bases between them. This CDR3 is built from 13 residues. The CDR3 DNA sequence: TGTGCCAGCAGCCCCCCCCTAGGAGATACGCAGTATTTT. This translates into CASSPPLGDTQYF.

The chain recombines TRBV6-6 with TRBJ2-3; D might be TRBD2 (6 bases). V lost 7 bases, J lost 2 bases, and 16 bases lay in between. This CDR3 has 15 residues. The germline gives CDR1 MNHNY, CDR2 SVGAGI (reference sequence). The CDR3 reads CASNRGLPNTDTQYF. CDR3 bases: TGTGCCAGCAACCGGGGACTGCCCAACACAGATACGCAGTATTTT.

This chain links TRBV29-1 with TRBJ2-7, with 9 positions matching TRBD2. J lost 7 bases, V lost 4 bases, and 5 bases had no gene match. This CDR3 region has 12 residues. Germline CDR1 and CDR2: SQVTM and ANQGSEA. The DNA of the CDR3 is TGCAGCGTTGTAGCGGGAGATGGGGAGCAGTACGTC. It specifies CSVVAGDGEQYV.

The chain combines TRBV27 with TRBJ1-2; a possible D gene is TRBD1 (6 bases). Trimming took 5 bases from V and 1 from J, leaving 17 bases between them. This CDR3 has 16 residues. Looked up from germline, CDR1 is MNHEY and CDR2 is SMNVEV (reference sequence). Here the CDR3 DNA reads TGTGCCAGCAGTCCGCTAGGGGGGGGAGTTAACTATGGCTACACCTTC. Translating it yields CASSPLGGGVNYGYTF.

The CDR3 DNA follows: TGTGCCACCAGCAGGAAGCGGGAGGGCCTATTTACGCAGTATTTT. This translates into CATSRKREGLFTQYF. The genes are TRBV15 and TRBJ2-3, with 10 positions matching TRBD2. Per germline, CDR1 LNHNV and CDR2 YYDKDF (reference sequence). The length of the CDR3 is 15 residues. V lost 3 bases, J lost 8 bases, and 8 bases stayed unmatched.

This rearrangement joins TRBV27 to TRBJ1-6, with a tentative D call TRBD1 (6 bases). The CDR3 is made up of 15 amino acids. V was pared by 3 bases and J by 4 bases, with 10 bases between. The germline CDR1 and CDR2 sequences are MNHEY and SMNVEV (reference sequence). CDR3 sequence reads: CASSFRGGYNSPLHF. In DNA, the CDR3 is TGTGCCAGCAGTTTTAGAGGGGGTTATAATTCACCCCTCCACTTT.

CDR3 DNA: TGCGCCAGCAGTCTGGGACAGTTGTATGGCTACACCTTC. Protein sequence: CASSLGQLYGYTF. This chain connects TRBV5-1 to TRBJ1-2, with 7 nucleotides matching TRBD1. Germline V gene sequence: CDR1 SGHRS, CDR2 YFSETQ. CDR3 length: 13 residues. V dropped 5 bases and J dropped 5; count of bases not matched to a gene: 6.

This chain connects TRBV9 to TRBJ2-2; 7 nucleotides line up with TRBD2. Germline V CDR1 and CDR2: SGDLS, YYNGEE. The CDR3 runs 17 residues. The junction had 8 bases not matched to a gene; V was cut back by 3 bases and J by 0 bases. This chain's CDR3 is CASSGTGTTSNTGELFF. In DNA, the CDR3 is TGTGCCAGCAGCGGCACCGGGACTACATCGAACACCGGGGAGCTGTTTTTT.

This clone was found once. The chain is built from TRBV6-1 and TRBJ1-4, with a weak D call TRBD1 (6 bases). Germline lookup yields CDR1 MNHNS and CDR2 SASEGT. Trimming took 2 bases from V and 8 from J, leaving 18 bases between them. This CDR3 comprises 16 residues. The CDR3 DNA follows: TGTGCCAGCAGTGAACGACCAACAGGGTCCGGCGAAAAACTGTTTTTT. This translates into CASSERPTGSGEKLFF.

The chain joins TRBV5-4 to TRBJ2-3; 7 nucleotides match TRBD2. This CDR3 has 15 residues. With V trimmed by 1 base and J by 2 bases, 4 bases remained unmatched. The germline gives CDR1 SGHNT, CDR2 YYREEE (reference sequence). The CDR3 bases are TGTGCCAGCAGCTTGCGGGACTATTACACAGATACGCAGTATTTT. It codes for CASSLRDYYTDTQYF. Looking up the rest from reference TRBV5-4 and TRBJ2-3 gives the full variable domain: ETGVTQSPTHLIKTRGQQVTLRCSSQSGHNTVSWYQQALGQGPQFIFQYYREEENGRGNFPPRFSGLQFPNYSSELNVNALELDDSALYLCASSLRDYYTDTQYFGPGTRLTVL.

J is TRBJ2-7 and V is TRBV27; D remains ambiguous. Germline CDR1 and CDR2: MNHEY and SMNVEV (reference sequence). The CDR3 covers 13 residues. Trimming stripped 5 bases from V and 7 bases from J, with 15 bases between. The CDR3 sequence is CASSPLLGIEQYV. CDR3 in DNA: TGTGCCAGCAGTCCCCTCTTGGGCATAGAGCAGTACGTC.

The J gene is TRBJ2-3, the V gene TRBV9, with 9 bases that match TRBD2. Germline V CDR1 and CDR2: SGDLS, YYNGEE. Trimming at V came to 4 bases and at J to 1 base, leaving 4 bases not matched to a gene. The CDR3 runs 15 residues. The CDR3 here is CASSPRLAGTDTQYF. CDR3 nucleotides: TGTGCCAGCAGCCCACGACTAGCGGGCACAGATACGCAGTATTTT.

The V gene is TRBV10-3, the J gene TRBJ1-6; no clear D gene. CDR3 size: 15 residues. V shed 4 bases and J shed 6 bases, with 13 bases lying between them. Germline lookup yields CDR1 ENHRY and CDR2 SYGVKD. This CDR3 reads CAISGLIGSNSPLHF. The CDR3 DNA sequence: TGTGCCATCAGTGGGTTAATTGGGAGTAATTCACCCCTCCACTTT.

The V and J genes are TRBV10-2 and TRBJ1-2; the match to TRBD1 covers 7 bases. J lost 3 bases, V lost 3 bases, and 13 bases had no gene match. From germline, CDR1 is WSHSY and CDR2 SAAADI. The CDR3 is 17 amino acids. CDR3 loop: CASSEFRTGRWDYGYTF. CDR3 coding DNA: TGCGCCAGCAGTGAATTTAGGACAGGCCGATGGGACTATGGCTACACCTTC.